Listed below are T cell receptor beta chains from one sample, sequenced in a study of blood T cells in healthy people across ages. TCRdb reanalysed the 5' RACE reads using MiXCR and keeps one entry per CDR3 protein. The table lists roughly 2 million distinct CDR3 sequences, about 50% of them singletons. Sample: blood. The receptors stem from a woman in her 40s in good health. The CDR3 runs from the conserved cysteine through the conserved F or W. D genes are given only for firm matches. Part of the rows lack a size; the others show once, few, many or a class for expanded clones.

CASSERGLAGNTGELFF	TGTGCCAGCAGTGAAAGGGGTCTAGCGGGTAACACCGGGGAGCTGTTTTTT	TRBD2	.	TRBJ2-2	TRBV2
CASSFYKRTSQLPLHF	TGTGCCAGCAGCTTTTATAAGAGGACATCCCAATTACCCCTCCACTTT	.	.	TRBJ1-6	TRBV13
CASSLVWPLPGETQYF	TGTGCCAGCAGCTTAGTGTGGCCCCTTCCGGGGGAGACCCAGTACTTC	.	.	TRBJ2-5	TRBV7-8
CASSLRHGEGYEQYF	TGTGCCAGCAGCCTCAGACACGGAGAAGGGTACGAGCAGTACTTC	.	.	TRBJ2-7	TRBV7-2
CASIPGLAGGPDNEQYF	TGTGCCAGCATCCCGGGACTAGCGGGGGGGCCGGACAATGAGCAGTACTTC	TRBD2	.	TRBJ2-5	TRBV12-3/TRBV12-4
CASSPSLAGDIQYF	TGTGCCAGCAGCCCCTCCCTAGCGGGGGATATTCAGTACTTC	TRBD2	few	TRBJ2-4	TRBV13
CAGSVEGRSNYGYTF	TGCGCCGGCAGTGTGGAGGGCAGGAGTAACTATGGCTACACCTTC	.	.	TRBJ1-2	TRBV5-1
CASKGAGGWNQPQHF	TGTGCCAGCAAAGGGGCGGGGGGCTGGAATCAGCCCCAGCATTTT	.	.	TRBJ1-5	TRBV28
CASSPPGAYGHTF	TGTGCCAGCAGCCCACCGGGGGCCTATGGCCACACCTTC	.	.	TRBJ1-2	TRBV7-2
CASSLTPSTEQYF	TGTGCCAGCAGCTTAACCCCATCGACCGAGCAGTACTTC	.	once	TRBJ2-7	TRBV7-2
CASSPRAEPPYNEQFF	TGTGCCAGCAGTCCCCGAGCGGAGCCCCCCTACAATGAGCAGTTCTTC	.	.	TRBJ2-1	TRBV28
CASSQGRRGGFF	TGTGCCAGCAGCCAGGGACGGCGAGGGGGTTTCTTT	.	few	TRBJ1-1	TRBV7-2